This T cell receptor (beta chain) was identified during a study of human T cells and chemical hapten exposure. Stated time point: pre-sensitization, week 0. Specified treatment: therapeutic diphenylcyclopropenone sensitization with weekly scalp DPC. Using its own MiXCR run on the RACE reads, TCRdb lists one record per CDR3 protein. The top ten clones hold less than 9% of a sample with more than 300,000 distinct CDR3 sequences, around 5.5% of them seen once. This clonotype came up a few times. The CDR3 consists of 15 residues. With 5 bases removed from V and 3 bases from J, the gap between germline ends came to 16 bases.

V gene TRBV12-3 or TRBV12-4 combines with J gene TRBJ1-2; D might be TRBD1 (5 bases). This receptor was identified in a woman aged 18 to 35 with alopecia areata. Some clones in this sample may be carry-over from other donors' samples. Sequences were derived from whole blood, sampled in connection with sensitization to the hapten diphenylcyclopropenone (DPC). CDR3: CASSLPLGEDYGYTF. The CDR3 nucleotides are TGTGCCAGCAGTCTACCCCTGGGGGAGGACTATGGCTACACCTTC.